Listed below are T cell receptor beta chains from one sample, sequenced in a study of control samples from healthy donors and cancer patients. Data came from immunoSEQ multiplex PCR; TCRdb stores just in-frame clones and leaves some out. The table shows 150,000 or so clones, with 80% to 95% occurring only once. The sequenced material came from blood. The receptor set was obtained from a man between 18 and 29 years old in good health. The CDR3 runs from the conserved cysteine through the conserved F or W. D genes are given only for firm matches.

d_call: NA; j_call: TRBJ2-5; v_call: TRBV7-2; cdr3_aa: CASSLLETQYF; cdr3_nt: TGTGCCAGCAGCTTATTGGAGACCCAGTACTTC
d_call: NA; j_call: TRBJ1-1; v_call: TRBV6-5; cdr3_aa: CASSTSEVTEAFF; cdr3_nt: TGTGCCAGCAGCACGTCTGAGGTGACTGAAGCTTTCTTT
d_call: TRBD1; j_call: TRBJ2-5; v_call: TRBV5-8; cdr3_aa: CASSFLGQGRETQYF; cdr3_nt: TGTGCCAGCAGCTTCTTGGGACAGGGACGAGAGACCCAGTACTTC
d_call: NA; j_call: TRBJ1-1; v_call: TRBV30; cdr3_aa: CAWSGGMNTEAFF; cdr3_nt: TGTGCCTGGAGTGGTGGCATGAACACTGAAGCTTTCTTT
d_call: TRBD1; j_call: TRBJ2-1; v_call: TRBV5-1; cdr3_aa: CASSLSRQGAMNEQFF; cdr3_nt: TGCGCCAGCAGCTTGTCTCGACAGGGGGCAATGAATGAGCAGTTCTTC
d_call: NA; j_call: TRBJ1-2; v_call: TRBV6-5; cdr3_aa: CASSYSDSVDGYTF; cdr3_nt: TGTGCCAGCAGTTACTCGGATTCCGTCGATGGCTACACCTTC
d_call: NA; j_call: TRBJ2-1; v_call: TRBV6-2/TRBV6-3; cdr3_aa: CASSHPPRTTVYYNEQFF; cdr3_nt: TGTGCCAGCAGTCATCCACCTCGGACTACAGTCTACTACAATGAGCAGTTCTTC
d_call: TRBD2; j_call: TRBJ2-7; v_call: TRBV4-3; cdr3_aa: CASSRLDRDYHEQYF; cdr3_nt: TGCGCCAGCAGCCGCCTCGACCGGGACTACCACGAGCAGTACTTC
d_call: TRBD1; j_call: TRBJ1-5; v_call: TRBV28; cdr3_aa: CASSLGQGIPNSNQPQHF; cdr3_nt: TGTGCCAGCAGCCTGGGACAGGGAATACCTAATAGCAATCAGCCCCAGCATTTT
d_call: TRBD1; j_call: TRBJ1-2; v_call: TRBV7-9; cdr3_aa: CASNLGQDGYTF; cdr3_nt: TGTGCCAGCAACTTGGGACAGGATGGCTACACCTTC
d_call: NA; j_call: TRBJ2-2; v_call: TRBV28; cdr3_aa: CASTRRGRELFF; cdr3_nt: TGTGCCAGCACCCGGAGGGGCCGGGAGCTGTTTTTT
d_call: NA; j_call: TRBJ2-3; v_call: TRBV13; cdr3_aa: CASSLGGGRNTDTQYF; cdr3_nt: TGTGCCAGCAGCTTAGGCGGGGGGCGGAACACAGATACGCAGTATTTT
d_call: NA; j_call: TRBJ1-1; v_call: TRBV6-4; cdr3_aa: CASSDRGNTEAFF; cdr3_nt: TGTGCCAGCAGTGACAGGGGGAACACTGAAGCTTTCTTT
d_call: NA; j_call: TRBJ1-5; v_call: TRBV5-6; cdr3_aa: CASSLGAGNQPQHF; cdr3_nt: TGTGCCAGCAGCTTGGGGGCGGGCAATCAGCCCCAGCATTTT
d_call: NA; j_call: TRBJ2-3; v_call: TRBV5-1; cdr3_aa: CASSLAGWTGTDTQYF; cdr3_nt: TGCGCCAGCAGCTTGGCGGGGTGGACGGGCACAGATACGCAGTATTTT
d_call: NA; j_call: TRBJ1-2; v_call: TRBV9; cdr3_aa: CASSAGGAGGYTF; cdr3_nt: TGTGCCAGCAGTGCCGGGGGGGCTGGTGGCTACACCTTC